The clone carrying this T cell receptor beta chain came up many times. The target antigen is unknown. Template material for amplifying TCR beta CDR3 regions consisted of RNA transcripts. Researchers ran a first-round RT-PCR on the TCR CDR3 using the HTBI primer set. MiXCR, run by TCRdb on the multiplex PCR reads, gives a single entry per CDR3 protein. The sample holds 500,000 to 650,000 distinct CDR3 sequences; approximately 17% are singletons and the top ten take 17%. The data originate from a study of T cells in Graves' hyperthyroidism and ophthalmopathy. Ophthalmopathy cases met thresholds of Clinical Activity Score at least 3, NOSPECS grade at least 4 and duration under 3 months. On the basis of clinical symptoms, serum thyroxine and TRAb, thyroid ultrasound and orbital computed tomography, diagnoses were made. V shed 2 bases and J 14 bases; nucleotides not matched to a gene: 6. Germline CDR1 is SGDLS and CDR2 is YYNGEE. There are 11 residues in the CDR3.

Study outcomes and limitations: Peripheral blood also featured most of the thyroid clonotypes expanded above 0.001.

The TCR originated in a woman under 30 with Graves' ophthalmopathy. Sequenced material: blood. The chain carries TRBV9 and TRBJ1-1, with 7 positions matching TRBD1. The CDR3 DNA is TGTGCCAGCAGCGTTGGGCAGGGACAGTTCTTT. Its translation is CASSVGQGQFF.